These T cell receptor beta chains were read from a single sample in a study of blood T cells in healthy people across ages. TCRdb redid the calling of the 5' RACE reads with MiXCR, one entry per CDR3 protein. Among hundreds of thousands of distinct CDR3 sequences listed, roughly 50% were seen once. Sequencing was done on a sample of blood. These receptors came from a man aged 40-55 years in good health. The CDR3 runs from the conserved cysteine through the conserved F or W. Fields, in order: V gene, D gene, J gene, clone size, CDR3 protein, CDR3 DNA. A D gene is named only where the DNA matches it firmly. Rows give clone size only sometimes, using once, few, many, or a class for an expanded clone.

TRBV9	NA	TRBJ2-7	NA	CASSANWGQDEQYF	TGTGCCAGCAGCGCTAACTGGGGGCAGGACGAGCAGTACTTC
TRBV27	TRBD1	TRBJ1-5	NA	CASRGTENSNQPQHF	TGTGCCAGCAGGGGGACAGAGAATAGCAATCAGCCCCAGCATTTT
TRBV10-3	NA	TRBJ2-3	NA	CAISRDSGDTQYF	TGTGCCATCAGCCGGGACTCCGGGGATACGCAGTATTTT
TRBV29-1	TRBD1	TRBJ2-2	many	CSVGTGASNTGELFF	TGCAGCGTTGGGACAGGGGCCTCGAACACCGGGGAGCTGTTTTTT
TRBV5-5	NA	TRBJ2-3	few	CASSPLADSTDTQYF	TGTGCCAGCAGCCCCCTGGCGGATAGCACAGATACGCAGTATTTT
TRBV27	TRBD2	TRBJ2-7	few	CASRANSDSGSGYF	TGTGCCAGCAGAGCAAACTCGGATAGCGGGAGCGGGTACTTC
TRBV27	TRBD1	TRBJ1-6	NA	CASSLSGTGNNSPLHF	TGTGCCAGCAGTCTTTCCGGGACAGGGAATAATTCACCCCTCCACTTT
TRBV5-4	NA	TRBJ2-7	NA	CASSAGLDFSYEQYF	TGTGCCAGCAGCGCGGGACTCGATTTCTCCTACGAGCAGTACTTC
TRBV6-1	TRBD2	TRBJ2-1	few	CASSEDAGGPNEQFF	TGTGCCAGCAGTGAAGACGCGGGGGGGCCGAATGAGCAGTTCTTC
TRBV29-1	TRBD1	TRBJ2-7	few	CSTRTGPGYEQYF	TGCAGCACCAGGACAGGCCCTGGCTACGAGCAGTACTTC
TRBV28	NA	TRBJ2-7	few	CASSPLGRLSYEQYF	TGTGCCAGCAGTCCTCTGGGACGGCTATCCTACGAGCAGTACTTC
TRBV20-1	TRBD1	TRBJ2-3	NA	CSVEKGQEAPDTQYF	TGCAGTGTCGAGAAAGGACAGGAGGCACCAGATACGCAGTATTTT